The T cell receptor (beta chain) described here comes from a study of beta chain features in type 1 diabetes. Overall study findings and caveats: Among patients with Type 1 diabetes, TCRB CDR3s were moderately but significantly shorter in every one of the four CD4+ subsets.

The authors sorted CD4+ naive, central memory, regulatory and stem cell-like memory cells via CD45RO/CCR7/CD25/CD127/CD95/CD27. Expressed TCRB transcripts were sequenced, since all the RNA that had been isolated was reverse transcribed. Data came from immunoSEQ multiplex PCR; TCRdb stores just in-frame clones and leaves some out. The table includes around 26,000 clones, approximately 70% detected once. Remarks on this clone: What it binds is unknown.

This CDR3 is 13 amino acids long. Trimming pared 1 base from V and 8 bases from J, leaving 9 bases between. Germline assignment: CDR1 KGHSH and CDR2 LQKENI. The TCR sequence derives from a woman aged 40 to 50 with type 1 diabetes. The J gene is TRBJ2-1, the V gene TRBV18; no reliable D call. Sequencing was performed on stem cell memory CD4+ T cells from blood. The CDR3 sequence: CASSPHPNYEQFF. The CDR3 DNA is TGTGCCAGCTCACCACATCCTAATTATGAGCAGTTCTTC.